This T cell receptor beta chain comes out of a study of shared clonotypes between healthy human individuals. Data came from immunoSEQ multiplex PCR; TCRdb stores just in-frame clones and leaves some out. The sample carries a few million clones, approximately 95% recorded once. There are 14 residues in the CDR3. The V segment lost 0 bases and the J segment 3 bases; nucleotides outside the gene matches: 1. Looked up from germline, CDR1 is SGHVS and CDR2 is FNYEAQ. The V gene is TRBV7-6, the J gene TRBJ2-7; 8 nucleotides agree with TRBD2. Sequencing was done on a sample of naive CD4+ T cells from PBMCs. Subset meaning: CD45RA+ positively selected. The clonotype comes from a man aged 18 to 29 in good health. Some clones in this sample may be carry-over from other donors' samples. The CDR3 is CASSLARGGYEQYF. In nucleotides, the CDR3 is TGTGCCAGCAGCTTAGCCCGGGGGGGCTACGAGCAGTACTTC.